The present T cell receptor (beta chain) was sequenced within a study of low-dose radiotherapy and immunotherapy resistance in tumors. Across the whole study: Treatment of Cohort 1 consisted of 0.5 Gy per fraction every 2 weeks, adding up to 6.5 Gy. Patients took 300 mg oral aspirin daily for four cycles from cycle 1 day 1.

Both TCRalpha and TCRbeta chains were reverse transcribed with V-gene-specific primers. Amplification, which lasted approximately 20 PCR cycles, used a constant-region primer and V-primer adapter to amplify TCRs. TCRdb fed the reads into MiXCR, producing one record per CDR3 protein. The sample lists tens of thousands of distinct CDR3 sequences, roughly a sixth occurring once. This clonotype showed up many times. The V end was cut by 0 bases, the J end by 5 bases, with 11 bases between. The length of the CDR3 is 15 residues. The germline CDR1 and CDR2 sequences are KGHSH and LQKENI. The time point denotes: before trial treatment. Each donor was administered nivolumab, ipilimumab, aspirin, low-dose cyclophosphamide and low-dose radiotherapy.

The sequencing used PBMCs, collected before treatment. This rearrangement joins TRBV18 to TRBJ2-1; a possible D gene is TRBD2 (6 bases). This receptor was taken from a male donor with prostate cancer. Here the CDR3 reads CASSPPEGSNNEQFF. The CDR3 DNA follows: TGTGCCAGCTCACCACCGGAGGGTAGCAACAATGAGCAGTTCTTC.